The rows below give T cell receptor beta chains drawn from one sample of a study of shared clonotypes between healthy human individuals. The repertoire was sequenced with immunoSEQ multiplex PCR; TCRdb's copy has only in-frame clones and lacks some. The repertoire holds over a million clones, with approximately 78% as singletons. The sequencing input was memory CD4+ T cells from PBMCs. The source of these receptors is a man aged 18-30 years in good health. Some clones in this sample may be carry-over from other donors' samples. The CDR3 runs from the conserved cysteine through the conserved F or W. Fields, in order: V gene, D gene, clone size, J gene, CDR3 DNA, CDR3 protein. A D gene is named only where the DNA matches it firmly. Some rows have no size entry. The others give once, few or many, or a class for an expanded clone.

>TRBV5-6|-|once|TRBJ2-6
TGTGCCAGCAGCTCGGACTCTGGGGCCAACGTCCTGACTTTC
CASSSDSGANVLTF
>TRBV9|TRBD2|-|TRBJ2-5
TGTGCCAGCAGCGGTGGATCCCCCAGCGGGAGTGGCCAAGAGACCCAGTACTTC
CASSGGSPSGSGQETQYF
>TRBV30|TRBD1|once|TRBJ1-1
TGTGCCTGGAGACAGGGGGGCTCTGAAGCTTTCTTT
CAWRQGGSEAFF
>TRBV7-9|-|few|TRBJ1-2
TGTGCCAGCAGCTTAGGGTATCGGGACGGACCAATCTATGGCTACACCTTC
CASSLGYRDGPIYGYTF
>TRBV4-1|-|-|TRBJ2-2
TGCGCCAGCAGCCCTCGGGGAGGGGAGCTGTTTTTT
CASSPRGGELFF
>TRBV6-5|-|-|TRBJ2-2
TGTGCCAGCAGTTACTCGAGAGGGGCCGGGGAGCTGTTTTTT
CASSYSRGAGELFF
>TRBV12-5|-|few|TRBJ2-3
TGTGCTAGTGGTTTGGTTGGAACAGATACGCAGTATTTT
CASGLVGTDTQYF
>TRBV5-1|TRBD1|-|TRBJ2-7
TGCGCCAGCAGCTTAAGACAGGGGATTAACGAGCAGTACTTC
CASSLRQGINEQYF
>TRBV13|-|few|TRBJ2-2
TGTGCCAGCAGCTTATCCGCGAACACCGGGGAGCTGTTTTTT
CASSLSANTGELFF
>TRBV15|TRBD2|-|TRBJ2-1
TGTGCCACCAGCAGAGATTTGGTGGCGGGAGGGTACAATGAGCAGTTCTTC
CATSRDLVAGGYNEQFF
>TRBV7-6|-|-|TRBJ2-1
TGTGCCAGCAGCTTAGGGCAGAGTTACAATGAGCAGTTCTTC
CASSLGQSYNEQFF
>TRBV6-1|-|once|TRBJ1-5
TGTGCCAGCAGTGACCGGGGGGCGGTCGTTCAGCCCCAGCATTTT
CASSDRGAVVQPQHF
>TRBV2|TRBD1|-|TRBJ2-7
TGTGCCAGCAGTGAATTCGGGACAGTCTCCTACGAGCAGTACTTC
CASSEFGTVSYEQYF
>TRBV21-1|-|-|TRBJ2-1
TGTGCCAGCAGCCGCCGGGACCCCTGCGGTGAGCAGTTCTTC
CASSRRDPCGEQFF
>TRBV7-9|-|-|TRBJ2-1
TGTGCCAGCAGCTTAGCAGACTCGGAAGAGTTCTTC
CASSLADSEEFF
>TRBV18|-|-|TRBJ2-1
TGTGCCAGCTCACCAGCGGGAAGAGGGGATGAGCAGTTCTTC
CASSPAGRGDEQFF
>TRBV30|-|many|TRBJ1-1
TGTGCCTGGACAAGGGGGGGAATGGCTTTCTTT
CAWTRGGMAFF
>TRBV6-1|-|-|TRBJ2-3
TGTGCCAGCAGTGGGGTGGATACGCAGTATTTT
CASSGVDTQYF
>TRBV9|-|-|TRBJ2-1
TGTGCCAGCAGCGCCCAACCTAGTGGAGTTAATGAGCAGTTCTTC
CASSAQPSGVNEQFF
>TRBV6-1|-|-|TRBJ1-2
TGTGCCAGCAGTGAGGGGGACTATGGCTACACCTTC
CASSEGDYGYTF
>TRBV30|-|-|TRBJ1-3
TGTGCCTGGAGAACGGACTGGGGAGGAAACACCATATATTTT
CAWRTDWGGNTIYF
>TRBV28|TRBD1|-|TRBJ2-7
TGTGCCAGCCAAGGTGAACAGGGGCTCTCCTACGAGCAGTACTTC
CASQGEQGLSYEQYF
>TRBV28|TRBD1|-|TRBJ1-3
TGTGCCAGCAGTTTATATGGGAAGACAGGGGGTGGAAACACCATATATTTT
CASSLYGKTGGGNTIYF
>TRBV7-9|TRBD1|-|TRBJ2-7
TGTGCCAGCAGTTACCGGGACAGGGGATCCTACGAGCAGTACTTC
CASSYRDRGSYEQYF
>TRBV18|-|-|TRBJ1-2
TGTGCCAGCTCACCACTTCAAGACTATGGCTACACCTTC
CASSPLQDYGYTF
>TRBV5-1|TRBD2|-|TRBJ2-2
TGCGCCAGCAGCTTGGAGCCGGGACTAGCGGGTCTGGGGGAGCTGTTTTTT
CASSLEPGLAGLGELFF
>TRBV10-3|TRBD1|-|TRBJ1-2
TGTGCCATCAGGGCTTACAGGGGGCAAGGTTTGGACTATGGCTACACCTTC
CAIRAYRGQGLDYGYTF
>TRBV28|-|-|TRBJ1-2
TGTGCCAGCAGTTTGGGAGCTCCTGGGGGCTACACCTTC
CASSLGAPGGYTF